The present T cell receptor beta chain was sequenced within a study of T cells in Graves' hyperthyroidism and ophthalmopathy. On the basis of clinical symptoms, serum thyroxine and TRAb, thyroid ultrasound and orbital computed tomography, diagnoses were made. Authors of the study amplified TCR beta CDR3 regions from RNA transcripts. HTBI primers were used for first-round RT-PCR of the TCR CDR3. MiXCR was run by TCRdb on the multiplex PCR reads, yielding one entry per CDR3 protein. The data show under 450,000 distinct CDR3 sequences, roughly 14% seen once. Germline values: CDR1 SGDLS, CDR2 YYNGEE. The V gene lost 3 bases and the J gene lost 5 bases, with 20 bases spanning the gap. The CDR3 sequence is 17 residues long. There are many counts of this clonotype.

The specimen was blood. The chain employs TRBV9 and TRBJ1-4; D unresolved. The source of this sequence is a woman younger than 35 with Graves' hyperthyroidism. CDR3 residues: CASSASPTPSPNEKLFF. As DNA, the CDR3 is TGTGCCAGCAGCGCTAGCCCTACTCCGTCCCCCAATGAAAAACTGTTTTTT.